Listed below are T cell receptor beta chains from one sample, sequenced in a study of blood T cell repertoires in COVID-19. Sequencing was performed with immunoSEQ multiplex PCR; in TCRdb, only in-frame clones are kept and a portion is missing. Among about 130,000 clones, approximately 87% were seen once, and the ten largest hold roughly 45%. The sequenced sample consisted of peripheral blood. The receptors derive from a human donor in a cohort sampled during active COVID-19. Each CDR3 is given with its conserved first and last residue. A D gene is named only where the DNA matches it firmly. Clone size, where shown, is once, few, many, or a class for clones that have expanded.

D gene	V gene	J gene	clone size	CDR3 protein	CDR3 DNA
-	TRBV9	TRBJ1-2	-	CASSVAGHYGYTF	TGTGCCAGCAGCGTAGCTGGGCACTATGGCTACACCTTC
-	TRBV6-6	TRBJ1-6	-	CASTRELGSPLHF	TGTGCCAGCACAAGGGAGTTGGGTTCACCCCTCCACTTT
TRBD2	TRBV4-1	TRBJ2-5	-	CASSQPGTSGRPRETQYF	TGCGCCAGCAGCCAACCCGGGACTAGCGGGAGGCCACGGGAGACCCAGTACTTC
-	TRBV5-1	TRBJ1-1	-	CASSVRGGTEAFF	TGCGCCAGCAGCGTTAGGGGCGGCACTGAAGCTTTCTTT
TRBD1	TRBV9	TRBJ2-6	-	CASSAGIQGSSGANVLTF	TGTGCCAGCAGCGCCGGGATACAGGGGTCCTCTGGGGCCAACGTCCTGACTTTC
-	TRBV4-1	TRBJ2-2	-	CASSRSDTGELFF	TGCGCCAGCAGCCGATCGGACACCGGGGAGCTGTTTTTT
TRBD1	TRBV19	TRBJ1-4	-	CASAQGVREKLFF	TGTGCCAGCGCCCAGGGGGTGAGGGAAAAACTGTTTTTT
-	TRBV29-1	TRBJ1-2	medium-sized	CSVRDRLLATYTF	TGCAGCGTAAGAGACAGGCTCCTAGCCACCTACACCTTC
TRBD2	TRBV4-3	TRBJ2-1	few	CASSRLAGVSEQFF	TGCGCCAGCAGCCGCCTAGCGGGGGTTAGTGAGCAGTTCTTC
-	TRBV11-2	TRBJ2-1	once	CASSPNRVRDNEQFF	TGTGCCAGCAGCCCCAACCGGGTCCGGGACAATGAGCAGTTCTTC
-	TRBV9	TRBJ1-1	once	CASSVGRENTEAFF	TGTGCCAGCAGCGTAGGACGGGAGAACACTGAAGCTTTCTTT
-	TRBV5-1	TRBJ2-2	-	CASSVGQSTGELFF	TGCGCCTCTTCTGTCGGACAGAGTACCGGGGAGCTGTTTTTT
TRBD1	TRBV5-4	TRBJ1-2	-	CASRTGQVGGYTF	TGTGCCAGCAGAACCGGACAGGTGGGCGGCTACACCTTC
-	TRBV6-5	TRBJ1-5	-	CASSFFGGGQPQHF	TGTGCCAGCAGTTTCTTCGGGGGTGGGCAGCCCCAGCATTTT
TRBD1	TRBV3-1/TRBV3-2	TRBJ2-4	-	CASSQSGQGKNIQYF	TGTGCCAGCAGCCAATCGGGACAGGGGAAAAACATTCAGTACTTC
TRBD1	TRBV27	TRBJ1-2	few	CASSPGTVGYTF	TGTGCCAGCAGTCCTGGGACAGTAGGCTACACCTTC
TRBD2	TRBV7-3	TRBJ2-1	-	CASSLDSGGRTEQFF	TGTGCCAGCAGCTTAGATAGCGGGGGGCGGACTGAGCAGTTCTTC
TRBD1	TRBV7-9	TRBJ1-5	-	CASSLVGKGADSSNQPQHF	TGTGCCAGCAGCTTGGTCGGGAAGGGGGCGGATTCTAGCAATCAGCCCCAGCATTTT
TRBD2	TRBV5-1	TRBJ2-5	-	CASSSRSGTSRETQYF	TGCGCCAGCAGCTCCAGATCCGGGACTAGTCGGGAGACCCAGTACTTC
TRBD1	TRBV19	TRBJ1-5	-	CASSITGGEAPQHF	TGTGCCAGTAGTATTACAGGGGGCGAAGCGCCCCAGCATTTT
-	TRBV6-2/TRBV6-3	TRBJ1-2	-	CASSYSRQGNYGYTF	TGTGCCAGCAGTTACTCGAGGCAGGGGAACTATGGCTACACCTTC
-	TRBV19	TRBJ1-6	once	CASSMYQEDSPLHF	TGTGCCAGTAGTATGTATCAAGAGGATTCACCCCTCCACTTT
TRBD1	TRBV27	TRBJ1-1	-	CASLTGGRAFF	TGTGCCAGCCTAACAGGGGGCAGGGCTTTCTTT
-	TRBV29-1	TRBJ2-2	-	CSVPGPGGNTGELFF	TGCAGCGTTCCAGGACCCGGGGGGAACACCGGGGAGCTGTTTTTT
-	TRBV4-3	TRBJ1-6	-	CASSQDLAGEGSPLHF	TGCGCCAGCAGCCAAGATCTTGCGGGGGAGGGTTCACCCCTCCACTTT
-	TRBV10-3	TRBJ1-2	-	CAISEAVYGYTF	TGTGCCATCAGTGAGGCAGTCTATGGCTACACCTTC
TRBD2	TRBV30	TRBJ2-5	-	CAGGGGSLETQYF	TGTGCTGGTGGCGGGGGGAGTCTTGAGACCCAGTACTTC
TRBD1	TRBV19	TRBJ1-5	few	CASRQTGSGQPQHF	TGTGCCAGTAGACAGACAGGGAGCGGCCAGCCCCAGCATTTT
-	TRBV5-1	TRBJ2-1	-	CASSGYRTGSEQFF	TGCGCCAGCAGCGGGTACCGAACGGGGAGTGAGCAGTTCTTC
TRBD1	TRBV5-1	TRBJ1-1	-	CASSFNTGTVGTEAFF	TGCGCCAGCAGCTTTAACACCGGGACAGTGGGCACTGAAGCTTTCTTT
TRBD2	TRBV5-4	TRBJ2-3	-	CASSRGTSGTSTDTQYF	TGTGCCAGCAGCAGAGGGACTAGCGGGACGAGCACAGATACGCAGTATTTT
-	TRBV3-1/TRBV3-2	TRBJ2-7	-	CASSQDRVRVYEQYF	TGTGCCAGCAGCCAAGATCGGGTCCGGGTCTACGAGCAGTACTTC
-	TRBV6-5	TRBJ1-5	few	CASRRDTKDQPQHF	TGTGCCAGCCGCCGGGACACCAAGGATCAGCCCCAGCATTTT
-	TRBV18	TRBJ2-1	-	CASSKPGPSYNEQFF	TGTGCCAGCTCAAAGCCAGGCCCATCCTACAATGAGCAGTTCTTC
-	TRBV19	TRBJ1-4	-	CASIERAYATNEKLFF	TGTGCCAGTATCGAGCGGGCCTATGCAACTAATGAAAAACTGTTTTTT
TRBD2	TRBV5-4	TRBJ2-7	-	CASSPGTSGYEQYF	TGTGCCAGCAGCCCTGGGACTAGCGGGTACGAGCAGTACTTC
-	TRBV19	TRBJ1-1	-	CASSIGIEATEAFF	TGTGCCAGTAGTATTGGTATCGAGGCCACTGAAGCTTTCTTT
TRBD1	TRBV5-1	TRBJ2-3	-	CASSIGQGGGPDTQYF	TGCGCCAGCAGCATAGGACAGGGTGGGGGACCAGATACGCAGTATTTT
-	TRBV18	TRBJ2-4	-	CASSPQQGAGDIQYF	TGTGCCAGCTCACCACAGCAGGGGGCGGGGGACATTCAGTACTTC
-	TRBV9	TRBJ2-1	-	CASSVAGLGEQFF	TGTGCCAGCAGCGTAGCGGGTCTAGGTGAGCAGTTCTTC
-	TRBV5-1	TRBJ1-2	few	CASSPGGGRLNGYTF	TGCGCCAGCAGCCCTGGGGGAGGGCGTCTTAATGGCTACACCTTC
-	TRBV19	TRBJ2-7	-	CASSIWGSEQYF	TGTGCCAGTAGTATCTGGGGCAGTGAGCAGTACTTC
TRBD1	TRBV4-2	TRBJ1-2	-	CASSIETGFYGYTF	TGTGCCAGCAGCATAGAGACAGGGTTCTATGGCTACACCTTC
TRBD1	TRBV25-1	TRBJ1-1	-	CASSGKTGGSEAFF	TGTGCCAGCAGTGGGAAAACAGGGGGCTCTGAAGCTTTCTTT
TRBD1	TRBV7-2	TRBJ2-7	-	CASSKGTVYEQYF	TGTGCCAGCAGCAAAGGGACAGTATACGAGCAGTACTTC
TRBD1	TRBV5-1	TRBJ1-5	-	CASSWTGGNQPQHF	TGCGCCAGCAGCTGGACAGGGGGTAATCAGCCCCAGCATTTT
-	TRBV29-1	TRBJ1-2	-	CSATGFYGYTF	TGCAGCGCAACAGGGTTCTATGGCTACACCTTC
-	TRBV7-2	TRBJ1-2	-	CASSSVGGAANYGYTF	TGTGCCAGCAGCTCCGTGGGCGGAGCGGCTAACTATGGCTACACCTTC
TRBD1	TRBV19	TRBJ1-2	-	CASRPETGIGGYTF	TGTGCCAGTAGACCCGAGACAGGGATTGGTGGCTACACCTTC
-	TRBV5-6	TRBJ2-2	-	CASSIGWGDTGELFF	TGTGCCAGCAGCATAGGGTGGGGGGACACCGGGGAGCTGTTTTTT
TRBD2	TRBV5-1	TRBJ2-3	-	CASSLGGLAGVTDTQYF	TGCGCCAGCAGCTTGGGGGGACTAGCGGGAGTCACAGATACGCAGTATTTT
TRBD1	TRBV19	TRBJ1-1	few	CASSIRQGLEAFF	TGTGCCAGTAGTATCCGACAGGGCCTCGAAGCTTTCTTT